Presented here are 31 T cell receptor beta chains from one specimen sequenced in a study of a mutant IDH1 vaccine in newly diagnosed glioma. Indicated time point: week 11, during vaccination. Every single dose of the vaccine, 300 ug of mutant IDH1 20-mer peptide, came with topical imiquimod. Sequencing was performed with immunoSEQ multiplex PCR; in TCRdb, only in-frame clones are kept and a portion is missing. The sample contains about 40,000 clones, 84% of which appear only once. These receptors' targets are unknown. The specimen comprised PBMCs, sampled from a glioma patient whose treatment included an IDH1 peptide vaccine. The receptors were sampled from a man in his forties or fifties with glioma.

This clone was seen only once. The CDR3 spells CASKEAGSGANVLTF. The CDR3 bases are TGTGCCAGCAAAGAGGCAGGATCTGGGGCCAACGTCCTGACTTTC. The V and J genes are TRBV6-1 and TRBJ2-6; no reliable D call. This CDR3 has 15 amino acids. The germline gives CDR1 MNHNS, CDR2 SASEGT. V lost 7 bases to trimming and J lost 1 base, with 11 bases between them.

CDR3 residues: CASSQERSGEISETQYF. The CDR3 nucleotides read TGTGCCAGCAGCCAAGAGCGTAGCGGCGAAATATCGGAGACCCAGTACTTC. The chain combines TRBV4-2 with TRBJ2-5, with a possible D match to TRBD2 (6 bases). The germline gives CDR1 LGHNA, CDR2 YNFKEQ. Trimming took 0 bases from V and 5 from J, leaving 19 bases between them. The CDR3 length is 17 residues.

The J gene is TRBJ2-3, the V gene TRBV7-2; D perhaps matches TRBD1 (6 bases). Germline loops: CDR1 SGHTA, CDR2 FQGNSA. The CDR3 is made up of 13 amino acids. V was pared by 3 bases and J by 2 bases, with 6 bases between. The CDR3 region has the DNA TGTGCCAGCAGCTTGGGACACACAGATACGCAGTATTTT. Residues: CASSLGHTDTQYF.

J is TRBJ1-1 and V is TRBV7-9; possible D gene TRBD1, 6 bases. In germline, CDR1 is SEHNR, CDR2 FQNEAQ (reference sequence). V was shortened by 2 bases and J by 11 bases, with 12 bases between the two germline ends. This CDR3 is built from 12 residues. CDR3 protein: CASSLQQGGAFF. DNA for the CDR3: TGTGCCAGCAGCTTACAACAGGGAGGGGCTTTCTTT.

This chain connects TRBV27 to TRBJ2-1, with 14 bases fitting TRBD2. The CDR3 spans 17 residues. With 6 bases clipped from V and 5 bases from J, the junction kept 9 bases outside the gene matches. CDR1 and CDR2 from the germline V gene are MNHEY and SMNVEV (reference sequence). DNA for the CDR3: TGTGCCAGCAGCCATCGACTAGCGGGAGGGACCCACAATGAGCAGTTCTTC. Translation gives CASSHRLAGGTHNEQFF.

The chain uses TRBV11-2 and TRBJ2-1, with TRBD1 matching 8 bases. V trimming: 4 bases; J trimming: 1 base; junction bases outside the gene matches: 6. This CDR3 comprises 16 residues. Germline CDR1 and CDR2: SGHAT and FQNNGV. The CDR3 sequence: CASSSRTGPSYNEQFF. CDR3 bases: TGTGCCAGCAGCTCCCGGACAGGGCCTTCCTACAATGAGCAGTTCTTC.

V usage is TRBV29-1 and J usage is TRBJ2-1; 7 bases are shared with TRBD1. Losses at the gene ends were 6 bases for V and 4 bases for J; bases not matched to a gene: 6. Looked up from germline, CDR1 is SQVTM and CDR2 is ANQGSEA. The CDR3 runs 13 residues. The CDR3 loop reads CSVMGRGYNEQFF. The CDR3 DNA reads as TGCAGCGTAATGGGCAGGGGGTACAATGAGCAGTTCTTC.

This chain links TRBV6-5 with TRBJ1-2, with D maybe TRBD1 (5 bases). Germline loops: CDR1 MNHEY, CDR2 SVGAGI. The length of the CDR3 is 13 residues. The ends were cut back, 2 bases at V and 8 bases at J, with 12 bases in the middle. CDR3 sequence (DNA): TGTGCCAGCAGTTACGTAAGGGGACGGGGCTACACCTTC. Its protein product is CASSYVRGRGYTF.

The chain is built from TRBV4-2 and TRBJ2-7; 7 bases fit TRBD2. V dropped 3 bases and J dropped 4; count of bases not matched to a gene: 21. This CDR3 contains 19 residues. In germline, CDR1 is LGHNA, CDR2 YNFKEQ. Here the CDR3 reads CASSQRSGVAGGLRYEQYF. CDR3 DNA sequence: TGTGCCAGCAGCCAGAGGTCAGGAGTAGCGGGTGGATTGAGGTACGAGCAGTACTTC.

As DNA, the CDR3 is TGTGCCAGTAGTATATGGAGGCCGACCGGGGCCAACGTCCTGACTTTC. Translating gives CASSIWRPTGANVLTF. This sequence joins TRBV19 and TRBJ2-6; D is perhaps TRBD2 (5 bases). This CDR3 spans 16 amino acids. From germline, CDR1 is LNHDA and CDR2 SQIVND (reference sequence). The V end lost 2 bases, the J end lost 4 bases, and 12 bases lay between the germline ends.

The V and J genes are TRBV7-3 and TRBJ2-1; D gene ambiguous. CDR1 SGHTA and CDR2 FQGTGA come from the germline V gene. The CDR3 is 12 amino acids. The germline V and J ends were trimmed by 5 bases and 9 bases, with 11 bases remaining between them. CDR3 sequence (DNA): TGTGCCAGCAGCGACACTCTTGCTGAGCAGTTCTTC. It specifies CASSDTLAEQFF.

V gene TRBV4-3 combines with J gene TRBJ1-2; 7 bases agree with TRBD1. This CDR3 has 14 amino acids. V was clipped by 1 base and J by 4 bases; unmatched bases: 3. Germline loops: CDR1 LGHNA, CDR2 YSLEER. The CDR3 DNA is TGCGCCAGCAGCCAAGTGCAGGGGGGCTATGGCTACACCTTC. Translation gives CASSQVQGGYGYTF.

This chain connects TRBV2 to TRBJ1-2; 7 nucleotides agree with TRBD1. The V gene's germline CDR1 is SNHLY and CDR2 FYNNEI. V gave up 6 bases and J gave up 1 base; unmatched junction bases: 5. This CDR3 is built from 14 residues. The CDR3 region is CASSGRDSNYGYTF. As DNA, the CDR3 is TGTGCCAGCAGCGGAAGGGACAGTAACTATGGCTACACCTTC.

J is TRBJ1-4 and V is TRBV19, with D possibly being TRBD1 (6 bases). The germline V gene encodes CDR1 LNHDA and CDR2 SQIVND (reference sequence). The CDR3 is 15 residues long. The V end was cut by 5 bases, the J end by 3 bases, with 13 bases between. For the CDR3, the DNA is TGTGCCAGTAGTTCACAGGGTTTGGCTAATGAAAAACTGTTTTTT. This encodes CASSSQGLANEKLFF.

The table lists this clone with a few counts. The genes are TRBV2 and TRBJ2-5, with D possibly TRBD1 on 8 matching bases. CDR3 length: 13 residues. Germline loops: CDR1 SNHLY, CDR2 FYNNEI. Trimming shortened V by 5 bases and J by 6 bases, and 13 bases separated the two germline ends. The chain's CDR3 is CASSIQGGQTQYF. CDR3 nucleotide sequence: TGTGCCAGCAGTATACAGGGGGGGCAGACCCAGTACTTC.

A single count supports this clone. This chain joins TRBV4-2 and TRBJ2-2; no clear D gene. This CDR3 is built from 13 residues. Germline loops: CDR1 LGHNA, CDR2 YNFKEQ. Trimming pared 3 bases from V and 4 bases from J, leaving 6 bases between. Here the CDR3 reads CASSQVSTGELFF. Written as DNA, the CDR3 is TGTGCCAGCAGCCAGGTTAGCACCGGGGAGCTGTTTTTT.

This chain uses TRBV7-6 with TRBJ2-1, with TRBD2 identical over 15 bases. Germline values: CDR1 SGHVS, CDR2 FNYEAQ. The CDR3 is 15 amino acids. With 4 bases clipped from V and 6 bases from J, the junction kept 1 base outside the gene matches. CDR3 amino acids: CASSWTSGRANEQFF. The CDR3 DNA reads as TGTGCCAGCAGCTGGACTAGCGGGAGGGCCAATGAGCAGTTCTTC.

The chain recombines TRBV9 with TRBJ2-5, with TRBD2 matching 12 bases. Trimming cost V 7 bases and J 4 bases; bases outside gene matches: 5. This CDR3 is built from 14 residues. Germline V lookup: CDR1 SGDLS, CDR2 YYNGEE. CDR3: CASSSLAGGETQYF. The CDR3, as DNA: TGTGCCAGCTCTTCACTAGCGGGAGGAGAGACCCAGTACTTC. The full variable domain, completed using reference TRBV9 and TRBJ2-5, is DSGVTQTPKHLITATGQRVTLRCSPRSGDLSVYWYQQSLDQGLQFLIQYYNGEERAKGNILERFSAQQFPDLHSELNLSSLELGDSALYFCASSSLAGGETQYFGPGTRLLVL.

V gene TRBV13 combines with J gene TRBJ2-2; 10 bases agree with TRBD1. CDR1 PRHDT and CDR2 FYEKMQ come from the germline V gene (reference sequence). This CDR3 has 20 amino acids. Trimming cost V 5 bases and J 7 bases; bases outside gene matches: 22. For the CDR3, the DNA is TGTGCCAGCAGCCACCGGCGGGATCGGGACAGGGGATTTTATGACGGGGAGCTGTTTTTT. Its protein product is CASSHRRDRDRGFYDGELFF.

CDR3 protein: CASSPGQGMSYTF. CDR3 coding DNA: TGTGCCAGCAGCCCTGGACAGGGAATGAGCTACACCTTC. The V gene is TRBV7-6, the J gene TRBJ1-2; 8 positions agree with TRBD1. The CDR3 is made up of 13 amino acids. Per the germline V gene, CDR1 is SGHVS and CDR2 is FNYEAQ. V was pared by 5 bases and J by 9 bases, with 8 bases of the junction left unmatched.

V is TRBV10-2 and J is TRBJ2-7, with TRBD2 identical over 8 bases. This CDR3 is built from 15 residues. Germline V CDR1 and CDR2: WSHSY, SAAADI. The V segment lost 0 bases and the J segment 0 bases; nucleotides outside the gene matches: 1. CDR3 nucleotides: TGCGCCAGCAGTGAGTCAAGCGGGAGCTCCTACGAGCAGTACTTC. Translated: CASSESSGSSYEQYF.

The V and J genes are TRBV9 and TRBJ1-4; TRBD1 aligns across 10 bases. V trimming: 3 bases; J trimming: 3 bases; junction bases outside the gene matches: 17. The length of the CDR3 is 20 residues. CDR1 and CDR2 from the germline V gene are SGDLS and YYNGEE. The CDR3 DNA is TGTGCCAGCAGCGCCGGGACCGGGACAGGGGTTGTTCGGTCTAATGAAAAACTGTTTTTT. This sequence encodes CASSAGTGTGVVRSNEKLFF.

The genes are TRBV7-6 and TRBJ2-1; D is ambiguous. The germline V gene has CDR1 SGHVS and CDR2 FNYEAQ. Trimming took off 1 base at V and 4 bases at J, with 11 bases between the two ends. The CDR3 totals 15 residues. DNA of the CDR3: TGTGCCAGCAGCTTAGTTCGGGTAGGATACAATGAGCAGTTCTTC. Encoded protein: CASSLVRVGYNEQFF.

The chain employs TRBV27 and TRBJ1-1, with D hard to call. Trimming removed 2 bases from V and 9 bases from J, with 13 bases in between. CDR3 length: 13 amino acids. Germline lookup yields CDR1 MNHEY and CDR2 SMNVEV (reference sequence). The CDR3 region is CASSLNTRAQAFF. The CDR3 DNA reads as TGTGCCAGCAGTTTAAATACGAGGGCTCAAGCTTTCTTT.

This sequence joins TRBV13 and TRBJ2-7; 8 positions agree with TRBD2. Trimming at V came to 3 bases and at J to 7 bases, leaving 5 bases not matched to a gene. CDR1 is PRHDT and CDR2 is FYEKMQ in the germline V gene (reference sequence). The CDR3 covers 13 residues. CDR3 protein: CASSFSSGREQYF. The CDR3 DNA is TGTGCCAGCAGCTTTTCTAGCGGGCGGGAGCAGTACTTC.

This clone appeared a few times. CDR3 in DNA: TGTGCCAGCAGCCCTGGGGGAGGTGATAATGAAAAACTGTTTTTT. Translated, it gives CASSPGGGDNEKLFF. V is TRBV2 and J is TRBJ1-4, with a possible D match to TRBD1 (5 bases). Germline lookup yields CDR1 SNHLY and CDR2 FYNNEI. Trimming left V 6 bases short and J 4 bases short, with 15 bases between. The CDR3 covers 15 residues.

In this sample, this clone is medium-sized (0.01 to 0.1%). The chain is built from TRBV6-6 and TRBJ2-1; D is unresolved. The CDR3 runs 11 residues. Trimming took 8 bases from V and 7 from J, leaving 9 bases between them. Germline V gives CDR1 MNHNY, CDR2 SVGAGI (reference sequence). CDR3 in amino acids: CASAILNEQFF. CDR3 nucleotide sequence: TGTGCCAGCGCCATCCTAAATGAGCAGTTCTTC.

The rearrangement joins TRBV5-5 to TRBJ2-7, with 8 bases that match TRBD1. This CDR3 contains 13 residues. Trimming cost V 4 bases and J 2 bases; bases outside gene matches: 2. Germline values: CDR1 SGHKS, CDR2 YYEKEE (reference sequence). Here the CDR3 DNA reads TGTGCCAGCAGCACGACAGGGGCCTACGAGCAGTACTTC. It encodes CASSTTGAYEQYF.

This clone was detected only once. The chain is built from TRBV11-2 and TRBJ2-7, with D maybe TRBD1 (5 bases). The CDR3 is 14 residues long. Looked up from germline, CDR1 is SGHAT and CDR2 is FQNNGV. The V end was cut by 6 bases, the J end by 3 bases, with 15 bases between. This chain's CDR3 is CASRRAFRDYEQYF. CDR3 bases: TGTGCCAGCAGACGCGCGTTCAGGGACTACGAGCAGTACTTC.

The V gene is TRBV27, the J gene TRBJ2-3; D may be TRBD1 or TRBD2 (6 bases each). V lost 7 bases, J lost 5 bases, and 19 bases lay in between. The CDR3 loop spans 15 amino acids. The germline gives CDR1 MNHEY, CDR2 SMNVEV (reference sequence). The CDR3 nucleotides read TGTGCCAGCACCACGAGGGGGGCAAGTCGAGATACGCAGTATTTT. This gives the protein CASTTRGASRDTQYF.

The rearrangement uses TRBV7-2 and TRBJ2-1; D remains unclear. The CDR3 has 15 residues. V shed 0 bases and J shed 0 bases, with 6 bases lying between them. Germline V gene data show CDR1 as SGHTA and CDR2 as FQGNSA. The CDR3 bases are TGTGCCAGCAGCTTAGCAACGGTCTCCTACAATGAGCAGTTCTTC. Its protein is CASSLATVSYNEQFF.